A single sample gave rise to the 32 T cell receptor beta chains below, sequenced in a study of regulatory T cells in long-lasting Graves disease (dated by TCRdb to the early 2020s). The sample's time point label, decoded: persistent/refractory GD, antithyroid drugs over 5 years with positive TRAb. RNA was extracted from PBMCs in TRIzol for both TCR sequencing and RNA sequencing. Library construction relied on multiplex PCR. Reads for this sample came from an Illumina HiSeq 4000. iRepertoire HTBI primers and Arm-PCR amplification of CDR3 regions were used to construct TCR beta libraries. TCRdb took the public reads, trimmed them with fastp at Q25, ran MiXCR for clone calling and kept in-frame beta chains. Each CDR3 protein appears once, grouped with its most common genes and DNA. This sample lists about 310,000 distinct CDR3 sequences; roughly 21% were detected once. Clones ranked in the top ten supply roughly 50% of the sample.

The specimen was peripheral blood mononuclear cells (PBMCs), collected when the disease was refractory, from a patient treated with antithyroid drugs. The receptors originated from a female donor with Graves disease.

This clonotype was recorded at least ten times. The gene calls are TRBV28 and TRBJ2-7; 9 bases are a match to TRBD1. The CDR3 contains 17 residues. CDR1 MDHEN and CDR2 SYDVKM come from the germline V gene. V lost 2 bases and J lost 3; bases outside the gene matches: 11. CDR3 bases: TGTGCCAGCAGTTTAAGGTGGGACAGGGCAAACAACTACGAGCAGTACTTC. Translating it yields CASSLRWDRANNYEQYF.

The chain has TRBV6-1 and TRBJ2-7; no firm D call. Trimming left V 1 base short and J 4 bases short, with 11 bases between. Germline CDR1 MNHNS, CDR2 SASEGT. The CDR3 has 14 residues. In nucleotides, the CDR3 is TGTGCCAGCAGTGAAGACGTAGTTGGGTACGAGCAGTACTTC. It translates to CASSEDVVGYEQYF.

At least ten counts were recorded for this clonotype. The chain joins TRBV27 to TRBJ1-2; 8 bases agree with TRBD1. The CDR3 consists of 15 residues. Germline values: CDR1 MNHEY, CDR2 SMNVEV (reference sequence). V shed 5 bases, J shed 4 bases, and the junction held 9 bases outside the gene matches. For the CDR3, the DNA is TGTGCCAGCAGTACCGGGACAGGAGCCTTCTATGGCTACACCTTC. It specifies CASSTGTGAFYGYTF.

This clonotype appeared many times. The chain joins TRBV20-1 to TRBJ2-7; D gene unclear. The CDR3 has 12 residues. V was clipped by 6 bases and J by 1 base, with 10 bases between them. Germline CDR1 DFQATT, CDR2 SNEGSKA (reference sequence). In DNA, the CDR3 is TGCAGTGCAGAACGGACGTCCTACGAGCAGTACTTC. As protein: CSAERTSYEQYF.

V and J are TRBV6-2 or TRBV6-3 and TRBJ2-4, with TRBD2 identical over 8 bases. The CDR3 extends over 15 amino acids. Unmatched junction bases numbered 6, after V lost 4 bases and J lost 4 bases. The V gene's germline CDR1 is MNHEY and CDR2 SVGEGT. The CDR3 bases are TGTGCCAGCAGTTCAGACGGGGGGGTGAAAAACATTCAGTACTTC. This encodes CASSSDGGVKNIQYF.

Concerning this clonotype: A much bigger clone sits one base away, suggesting this may be a read error. The genes are TRBV6-2 or TRBV6-3 and TRBJ2-7, with D perhaps matching TRBD1 or TRBD2 (5 bases each). Germline V gene lookup returns CDR1 MNHEY and CDR2 SVGEGT. V dropped 6 bases and J dropped 9 bases, with 24 bases sitting between them. CDR3 length: 15 residues. CDR3 in amino acids: CASRILGPAQTRQYF. CDR3 bases: TGTGCCAGCAGGATACTGGGACCCGCTCAGACTCGGCAGTACTTC.

Only a few counts were recorded for this clonotype. DNA of the CDR3: TGTGCCAGCATCCAAGCGACAGGGAGGGCTTTCTTT. Amino acid sequence: CASIQATGRAFF. The rearrangement links TRBV6-1 to TRBJ1-1, with 7 bases that match TRBD1. Trimming at V came to 7 bases and at J to 11 bases, leaving 10 bases not matched to a gene. The CDR3 is made up of 12 amino acids. The germline V gene encodes CDR1 MNHNS and CDR2 SASEGT.

This clonotype was detected only a few times. The rearrangement links TRBV29-1 to TRBJ2-7; 10 bases are shared with TRBD2. The CDR3 has 13 residues. After removal of 4 bases from V and 3 bases from J, the junction contained 3 bases not matched to a gene. Germline-derived CDR1 and CDR2 are SQVTM and ANQGSEA. CDR3 in amino acids: CSVVVAGGYEQYF. Here the CDR3 DNA reads TGCAGCGTTGTGGTAGCGGGAGGCTACGAGCAGTACTTC.

This chain's CDR3 is CATRSITSYEQYF. The CDR3 DNA is TGTGCCACCAGGTCTATAACCTCCTACGAGCAGTACTTC. This sequence joins TRBV24-1 and TRBJ2-7; D gene ambiguous. This CDR3 contains 13 residues. Germline CDR1 and CDR2: KGHDR and SFDVKD. Trimming pared 7 bases from V and 0 bases from J, leaving 9 bases between.

This clonotype was found a few times. The rearrangement uses TRBV5-5 and TRBJ1-4; D ambiguous. Germline V gene data show CDR1 as SGHKS and CDR2 as YYEKEE (reference sequence). This CDR3 is 16 amino acids long. The V end lost 0 bases, the J end lost 1 base, and 10 bases lay between the germline ends. The CDR3 loop reads CASSLGPDVTNEKLFF. The CDR3 DNA sequence: TGTGCCAGCAGCTTGGGCCCAGATGTAACTAATGAAAAACTGTTTTTT.

The chain couples TRBV20-1 to TRBJ2-1, with TRBD2 identical over 13 bases. The germline CDR1 and CDR2 sequences are DFQATT and SNEGSKA (reference sequence). This CDR3 has 16 amino acids. The V and J ends lost 8 bases and 7 bases, in that order; junction bases with no gene match: 14. This chain's CDR3 is CSTTSGRGLGENEQFF. DNA for the CDR3: TGCAGTACAACTAGCGGGAGGGGGTTAGGCGAAAATGAGCAGTTCTTC.

This clonotype was picked up many times. This chain joins TRBV5-1 and TRBJ1-1, with D hard to call. The V end was cut by 5 bases, the J end by 4 bases, with 15 bases between. The CDR3 spans 14 residues. Germline assignment: CDR1 SGHRS and CDR2 YFSETQ. CDR3 sequence: CASRLALDITEAFF. In DNA, the CDR3 is TGCGCCAGCAGGCTTGCGTTGGATATCACTGAAGCTTTCTTT.

A few counts support this clonotype. This sequence joins TRBV7-9 and TRBJ1-1; unclear D gene. Germline assignment: CDR1 SEHNR and CDR2 FQNEAQ (reference sequence). V was cut by 4 bases and J by 1 base, with 10 bases left in between. This CDR3 spans 14 amino acids. This CDR3 is CASSSQTGNTEAFF. CDR3 DNA sequence: TGTGCCAGCAGCTCTCAAACGGGGAACACTGAAGCTTTCTTT.

This clonotype was detected many times. The chain uses TRBV7-3 and TRBJ2-6, with D hard to call. V was clipped by 6 bases and J by 3 bases, with 9 bases between them. The CDR3 sequence is 14 residues long. Germline CDR1 and CDR2: SGHTA and FQGTGA. CDR3 sequence: CASSPAGGANVLTF. The CDR3 DNA sequence: TGTGCCAGCAGTCCCGCAGGTGGGGCCAACGTCCTGACTTTC.

The genes are TRBV6-1 and TRBJ1-3; the D gene is possibly TRBD1 (6 bases). The germline V gene encodes CDR1 MNHNS and CDR2 SASEGT. With 6 bases removed from V and 4 bases from J, the gap between germline ends came to 10 bases. The CDR3 length is 13 residues. The CDR3 DNA is TGTGCCAGCAGCCACCAGGGGGGAAACACCATATATTTT. It is translated as CASSHQGGNTIYF.

In this sample, this clonotype turned up a few times. The gene calls are TRBV5-1 and TRBJ2-6; D gene uncertain. With 4 bases removed from V and 2 bases from J, the gap between germline ends came to 4 bases. The germline gives CDR1 SGHRS, CDR2 YFSETQ. This CDR3 contains 13 residues. The CDR3 region has the DNA TGCGCCAGCAGCGGGGCTGGGGCCAACGTCCTGACTTTC. Translation gives CASSGAGANVLTF.

This clonotype was picked up a small number of times. The chain joins TRBV11-3 to TRBJ2-1, with D unresolved. The CDR3 covers 13 residues. CDR1 is SGHNT and CDR2 is YENEEA in the germline V gene. The V and J ends lost 5 bases and 4 bases respectively, with 9 bases between them. As DNA, the CDR3 is TGTGCCAGCAGCCGAGGCCGGTACAATGAGCAGTTCTTC. It translates to CASSRGRYNEQFF.

This clonotype appeared a few times. J is TRBJ2-7 and V is TRBV29-1; D perhaps matches TRBD1 (5 bases). The V end lost 3 bases, the J end lost 1 base, and 16 bases lay between the germline ends. CDR1 and CDR2 from the germline V gene are SQVTM and ANQGSEA. CDR3 length equals 15 residues. The CDR3 DNA follows: TGCAGCGTTGAGGTGGCGCAGGGCGGATCCTACGAGCAGTACTTC. Translation: CSVEVAQGGSYEQYF.

In this sample, this clonotype turned up many times. CDR3 residues: CASSGVAGIFEQYF. CDR3 sequence (DNA): TGTGCCAGCAGTGGAGTAGCGGGAATCTTCGAGCAGTACTTC. The chain carries TRBV2 and TRBJ2-7; 8 positions agree with TRBD2. CDR3 length: 14 residues. Germline V CDR1 and CDR2: SNHLY, FYNNEI. V was pared by 4 bases and J by 6 bases, with 8 bases of the junction left unmatched.

J is TRBJ2-7 and V is TRBV27; weak D call: TRBD1 (6 bases). This CDR3 has 14 residues. CDR1 MNHEY and CDR2 SMNVEV come from the germline V gene (reference sequence). The V gene lost 4 bases and the J gene lost 2 bases, with 12 bases spanning the gap. Here the CDR3 reads CASSSLRDTYEQYF. The CDR3 DNA is TGTGCCAGCAGTTCGCTCCGGGACACCTACGAGCAGTACTTC.

The chain links TRBV6-1 to TRBJ2-5; 10 bases are a match to TRBD1. The ends lost 9 bases at V and 1 base at J; junction bases unmatched: 14. Germline V gene lookup returns CDR1 MNHNS and CDR2 SASEGT. The CDR3 spans 17 residues. This chain's CDR3 is CASADRGQTVGQETQYF. As DNA, the CDR3 is TGTGCCAGTGCCGACAGGGGGCAGACAGTTGGCCAAGAGACCCAGTACTTC.

V and J are TRBV7-9 and TRBJ2-1; tentatively, D is TRBD1 (6 bases). Trimming left V 0 bases short and J 10 bases short, with 10 bases between. The CDR3 sequence is 13 residues long. Germline CDR1 and CDR2: SEHNR and FQNEAQ (reference sequence). CDR3 loop: CASSLAGGSEQFF. The CDR3 DNA is TGTGCCAGCAGCTTAGCAGGGGGTAGCGAGCAGTTCTTC.

Written as DNA, the CDR3 is TGCGCCAGCAGCCAAGAAGCGGAGCGCGCTGGGGAGACCCAGTACTTC. It specifies CASSQEAERAGETQYF. This chain connects TRBV4-3 to TRBJ2-5, with D maybe TRBD2 (5 bases). Germline CDR1 LGHNA, CDR2 YSLEER. V gave up 0 bases and J gave up 5 bases, with 16 bases separating them. The CDR3 runs 16 residues.

The chain links TRBV7-2 to TRBJ2-7; 7 nucleotides match TRBD1. J lost 3 bases, V lost 2 bases, and 7 bases had no gene match. The CDR3 runs to 15 residues. CDR1 and CDR2 (germline): SGHTA, FQGNSA. In DNA, the CDR3 is TGTGCCAGCAGCTTAAGGACAGGCAACCACTACGAGCAGTACTTC. Its protein product is CASSLRTGNHYEQYF.

As concerns this clonotype: Being one base from a much bigger clone, this may be a read error. J is TRBJ2-5 and V is TRBV13; 8 bases agree with TRBD2. Trimming removed 4 bases from V and 5 bases from J; junction bases left unmatched: 9. The CDR3 is 15 residues long. Germline loops: CDR1 PRHDT, CDR2 FYEKMQ (reference sequence). The CDR3 nucleotides are TGTGCCAGCAGCTCGGGAGCGGGAGTAATCGAGACCCAGTACTTC. Protein: CASSSGAGVIETQYF.

The chain uses TRBV9 and TRBJ2-7, with 10 bases lining up with TRBD1. The CDR3 totals 15 residues. V trimming: 0 bases; J trimming: 6 bases; junction bases outside the gene matches: 6. Germline values: CDR1 SGDLS, CDR2 YYNGEE. The chain's CDR3 is CASSVGATGGFEQYF. CDR3 nucleotide sequence: TGTGCCAGCAGCGTAGGTGCGACAGGGGGCTTCGAGCAGTACTTC.

This clonotype was seen at least ten times. The chain has TRBV6-1 and TRBJ1-5, with TRBD1 identical over 7 bases. Trimming removed 5 bases from V and 2 bases from J; junction bases left unmatched: 12. CDR3 length: 17 amino acids. Germline lookup yields CDR1 MNHNS and CDR2 SASEGT. Here the CDR3 DNA reads TGTGCCAGCAGTACCCAGACAGGGATATTCGGCAATCAGCCCCAGCATTTT. This gives the protein CASSTQTGIFGNQPQHF.

In its sample, this clonotype was seen a few times. This chain joins TRBV5-4 and TRBJ2-2, with D possibly matching TRBD1 (5 bases). Trimming shortened V by 4 bases and J by 7 bases, and 17 bases separated the two germline ends. Germline CDR1 reads SGHNT; CDR2 reads YYREEE (reference sequence). This CDR3 contains 15 residues. CDR3 DNA: TGTGCCAGCAGCCCCTACAAGGGGTACAGCGGGGAGCTGTTTTTT. This codes for CASSPYKGYSGELFF.

The gene calls are TRBV27 and TRBJ2-6; 9 bases align to TRBD1. The germline CDR1 and CDR2 sequences are MNHEY and SMNVEV (reference sequence). This CDR3 comprises 19 residues. The trim removed 6 bases at V and 1 base at J, leaving 13 bases unmatched. The CDR3 coding sequence is TGTGCCAGCAGGGGGGTGCTGGGACAGGGAGTTTCTGGGGCCAACGTCCTGACTTTC. Its protein is CASRGVLGQGVSGANVLTF.

The rearrangement joins TRBV20-1 to TRBJ2-7; D uncertain. V was trimmed by 6 bases and J by 2 bases, leaving 14 bases between them. Germline CDR1 reads DFQATT; CDR2 reads SNEGSKA (reference sequence). This CDR3 region has 13 residues. DNA of the CDR3: TGCAGTGCGCTTGGACCAGGAGCCTACGAGCAGTACTTC. Encoded protein: CSALGPGAYEQYF.

At least ten counts were recorded for this clonotype. The V and J genes are TRBV2 and TRBJ1-1; the D gene is possibly TRBD1 (5 bases). Trimming cost V 7 bases and J 2 bases, with 17 bases left between them. Germline CDR1 is SNHLY and CDR2 is FYNNEI. The CDR3 loop spans 15 amino acids. The CDR3 coding sequence is TGTGCCAGCATCCTATCGTCCGGGACTAACACTGAAGCTTTCTTT. Translated, it gives CASILSSGTNTEAFF.

The gene calls are TRBV7-8 and TRBJ2-5; the D gene could be TRBD1 or TRBD2 (6 bases each). Germline loops: CDR1 SGHVS, CDR2 FQNEAQ. This CDR3 comprises 15 residues. Between the trimmed V and J ends, which lost 1 base and 4 bases, there was a span of 13 bases. CDR3 loop: CASSLEFGGVETQYF. The CDR3 DNA reads TGTGCCAGCAGCTTAGAGTTCGGGGGCGTAGAGACCCAGTACTTC.